The text below deals with one T cell receptor (beta chain). The antigen remains undetermined. J was trimmed by 4 bases and V by 5 bases; bases with no gene match: 13. This CDR3 contains 16 residues. Germline V lookup: CDR1 SGHTA, CDR2 FQGNSA. TCRdb's table, derived via immunoSEQ multiplex PCR, lists solely in-frame clones and lacks some. The sample records about 480,000 clones, around nine tenths being singletons. The data were taken from a study of Ad26.COV2.S vaccination and SARS-CoV-2 variants. Treatment given: about 20 received Ad26.COV2.S at low or high dose, single or two shots; 5 received placebo; per-sample allocation not given. Sampling happened 63 days after the first vaccine or placebo injection. Study-wide findings and caveats: Analytic work on TCR breadth and depth might have understated the full extent of total T cell responses. Placebo recipients trailed vaccine recipients in spike-specific TCR breadth.

Material: peripheral blood, obtained in a trial of Ad26.COV2.S vaccine versus placebo. The chain links TRBV7-2 to TRBJ2-7; 8 bases align to TRBD1. The source is a person aged 18-60 years who received the Ad26.COV2.S COVID-19 vaccine or a placebo. The DNA of the CDR3 is TGTGCCAGCAGCCCGATTGGCCAGGGGGCTGGGTACGAGCAGTACTTC. It is translated as CASSPIGQGAGYEQYF.